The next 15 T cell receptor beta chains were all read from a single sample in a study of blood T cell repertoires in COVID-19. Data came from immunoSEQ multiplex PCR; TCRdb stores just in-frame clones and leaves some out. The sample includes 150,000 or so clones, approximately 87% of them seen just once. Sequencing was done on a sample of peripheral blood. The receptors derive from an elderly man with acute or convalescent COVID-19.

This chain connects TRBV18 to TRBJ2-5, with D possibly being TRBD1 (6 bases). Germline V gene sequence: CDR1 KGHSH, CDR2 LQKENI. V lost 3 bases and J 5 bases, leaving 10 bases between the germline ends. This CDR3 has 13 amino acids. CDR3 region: CASSPGGDETQYF. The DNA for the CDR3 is TGTGCCAGCTCACCTGGGGGCGACGAGACCCAGTACTTC.

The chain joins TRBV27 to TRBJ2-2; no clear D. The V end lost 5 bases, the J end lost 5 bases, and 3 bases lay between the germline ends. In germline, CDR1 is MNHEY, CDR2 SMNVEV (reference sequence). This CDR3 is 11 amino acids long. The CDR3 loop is CASSRTGELFF. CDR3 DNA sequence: TGTGCCAGCAGTCGGACCGGGGAGCTGTTTTTT.

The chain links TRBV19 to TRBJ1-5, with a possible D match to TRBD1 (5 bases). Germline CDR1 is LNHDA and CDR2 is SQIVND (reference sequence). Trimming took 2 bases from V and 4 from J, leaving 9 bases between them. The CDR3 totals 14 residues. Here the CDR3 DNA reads TGTGCCAGTAGTATAACGACAGCAAATCAGCCCCAGCATTTT. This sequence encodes CASSITTANQPQHF.

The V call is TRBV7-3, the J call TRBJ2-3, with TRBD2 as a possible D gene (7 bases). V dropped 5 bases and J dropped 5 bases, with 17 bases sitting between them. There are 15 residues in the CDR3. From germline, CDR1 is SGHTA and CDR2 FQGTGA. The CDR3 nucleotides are TGTGCCAGCAGCCCCCTAGGGGGAGGGATAGATACGCAGTATTTT. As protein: CASSPLGGGIDTQYF.

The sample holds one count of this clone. As DNA, the CDR3 is TGTGCCAGCAGCAACCCTAGGGGGGCGGGAGAACCCTACAATGAGCAGTTCTTC. Protein product: CASSNPRGAGEPYNEQFF. The V and J genes are TRBV21-1 and TRBJ2-1; TRBD2 reflects the table's D call only, with no check against the DNA. TRBV21-1 is noted as a pseudogene. The CDR3 consists of 18 residues.

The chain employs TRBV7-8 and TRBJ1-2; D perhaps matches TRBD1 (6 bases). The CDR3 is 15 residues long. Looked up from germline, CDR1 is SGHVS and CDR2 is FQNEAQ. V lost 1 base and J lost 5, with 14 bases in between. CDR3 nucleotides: TGTGCCAGCAGCTTAGTTAAAAATGGACAGTATGGCTACACCTTC. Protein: CASSLVKNGQYGYTF.

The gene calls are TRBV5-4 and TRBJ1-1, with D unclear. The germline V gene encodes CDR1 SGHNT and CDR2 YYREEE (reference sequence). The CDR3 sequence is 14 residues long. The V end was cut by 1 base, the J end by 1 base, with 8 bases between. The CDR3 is CASSLSGPNTEAFF. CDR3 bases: TGTGCCAGCAGCTTGTCAGGCCCGAACACTGAAGCTTTCTTT.

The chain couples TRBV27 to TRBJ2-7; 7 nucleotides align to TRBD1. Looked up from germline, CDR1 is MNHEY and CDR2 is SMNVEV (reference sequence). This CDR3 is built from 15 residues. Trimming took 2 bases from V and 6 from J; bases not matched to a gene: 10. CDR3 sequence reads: CASSLHGTERIEQYF. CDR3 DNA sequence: TGTGCCAGCAGTTTACACGGGACAGAACGAATCGAGCAGTACTTC.

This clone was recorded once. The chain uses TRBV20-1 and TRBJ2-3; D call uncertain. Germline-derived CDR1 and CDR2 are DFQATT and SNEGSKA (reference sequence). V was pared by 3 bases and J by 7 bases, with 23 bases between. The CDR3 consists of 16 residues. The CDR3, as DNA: TGCAGTGCTAGTGCGAGACTGGCAGTCGCACCTTATACGCAGTATTTT. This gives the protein CSASARLAVAPYTQYF.

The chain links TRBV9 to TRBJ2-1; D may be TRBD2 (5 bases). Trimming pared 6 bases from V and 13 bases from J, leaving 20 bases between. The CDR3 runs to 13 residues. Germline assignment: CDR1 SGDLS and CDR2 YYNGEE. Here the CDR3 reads CASTSLTTGRQFF. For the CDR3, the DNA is TGTGCCAGCACCTCGCTGACAACGGGGAGACAGTTCTTC. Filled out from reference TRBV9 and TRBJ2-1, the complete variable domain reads DSGVTQTPKHLITATGQRVTLRCSPRSGDLSVYWYQQSLDQGLQFLIQYYNGEERAKGNILERFSAQQFPDLHSELNLSSLELGDSALYFCASTSLTTGRQFFGPGTRLTVL.

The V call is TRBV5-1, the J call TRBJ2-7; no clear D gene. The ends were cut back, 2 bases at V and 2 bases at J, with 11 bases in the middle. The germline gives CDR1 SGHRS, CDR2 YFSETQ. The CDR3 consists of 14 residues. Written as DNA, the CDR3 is TGCGCCAGCAGCTTAAACAGTTACCCCTACGAGCAGTACTTC. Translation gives CASSLNSYPYEQYF.

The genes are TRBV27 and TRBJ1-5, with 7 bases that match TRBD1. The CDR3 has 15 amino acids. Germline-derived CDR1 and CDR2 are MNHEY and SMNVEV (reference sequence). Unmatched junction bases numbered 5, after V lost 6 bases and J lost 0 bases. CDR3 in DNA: TGTGCCAGCAGGGAAGGGACAGTTAGCAATCAGCCCCAGCATTTT. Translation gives CASREGTVSNQPQHF.

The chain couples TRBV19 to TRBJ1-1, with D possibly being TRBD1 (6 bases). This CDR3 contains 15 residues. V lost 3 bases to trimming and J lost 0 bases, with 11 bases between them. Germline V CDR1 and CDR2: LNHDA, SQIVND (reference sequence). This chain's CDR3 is CASSMTGGMNTEAFF. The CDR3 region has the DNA TGTGCCAGTAGTATGACAGGTGGAATGAACACTGAAGCTTTCTTT.

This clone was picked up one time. The CDR3 is CASSLSQGWGYTF. Written as DNA, the CDR3 is TGTGCCAGTAGCCTATCCCAGGGATGGGGCTACACCTTC. The chain joins TRBV19 to TRBJ1-2; TRBD1 is a possible D gene (5 bases). Between the trimmed V and J ends, which lost 6 bases and 8 bases, there was a span of 16 bases. CDR3 size: 13 residues. Germline-derived CDR1 and CDR2 are LNHDA and SQIVND (reference sequence).

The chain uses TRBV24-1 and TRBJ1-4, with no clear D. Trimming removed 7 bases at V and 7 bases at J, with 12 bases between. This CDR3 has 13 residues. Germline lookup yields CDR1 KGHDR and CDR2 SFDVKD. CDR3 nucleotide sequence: TGTGCCACCAGCCGGAGCGGAAGTGAAAAACTGTTTTTT. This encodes CATSRSGSEKLFF.